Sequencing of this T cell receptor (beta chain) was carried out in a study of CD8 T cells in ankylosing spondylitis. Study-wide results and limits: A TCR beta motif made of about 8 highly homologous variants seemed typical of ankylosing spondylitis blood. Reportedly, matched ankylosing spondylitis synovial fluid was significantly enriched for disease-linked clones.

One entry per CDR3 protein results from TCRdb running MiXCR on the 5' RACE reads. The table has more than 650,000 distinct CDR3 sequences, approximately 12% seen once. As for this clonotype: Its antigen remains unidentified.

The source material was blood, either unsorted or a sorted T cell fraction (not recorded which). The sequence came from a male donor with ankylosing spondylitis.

CDR3: CASSSDSRWPQHF. The DNA of the CDR3 is TGTGCCAGCAGTTCGGACAGCCGATGGCCCCAGCATTTT. The chain couples TRBV12-3 or TRBV12-4 to TRBJ1-5, with a tentative D call TRBD1 (6 bases). The germline V and J ends were trimmed by 4 bases and 9 bases, with 13 bases remaining between them. The CDR3 covers 13 residues.